The sequence of this T cell receptor beta chain was determined in a study of T cells after yellow fever vaccination (dated by TCRdb to the late 2010s). Regarding the research as a whole: Libraries from fractions with low cell numbers were prepared with the SMART-Seq v4 Ultra Low Input RNA kit. Two healthy male donors, one aged 18 to 30 and one aged 30 to 39 years, made up the cohort. To follow T-cell clones before and after primary and booster YFV17D yellow fever vaccination, bulk TCR alpha and beta repertoires were sequenced over time. Bulk PBMC replicates and cell subsets were isolated from blood drawn at multiple timepoints before and after both primary and secondary immunization. Summary of the overall study and its limitations: After the booster, most of the clones that had expanded following primary vaccination were detected again (just under 97% of CD4 and 80% to 90% of CD8), which suggests that memory was broadly maintained. The study included only a couple of donors, which limits how far the findings can be generalized. A small share of clonotypes occurred in both CD4 and CD8 compartments, likely arising from convergent recombination. Compared with the primary T-cell response, the secondary T-cell response was weaker but faster, peaking on day 5 rather than day 15. Computational filtering was required because FACS-sorted repertoires could contain abundant contaminating clonotypes from the bulk population.

These reads were obtained on an Illumina NovaSeq 6000. TCR cDNA was synthesized by 5'RACE template switching, which introduced a universal primer site and unique molecular identifiers. Priming of cDNA synthesis was performed from both the TCR alpha and TCR beta constant segments. Library amplification used two PCR steps, and the second PCR step added sample barcodes and sequencing adapters. Sequencing of libraries was performed on Illumina HiSeq 2500 (2x100 bp) or NovaSeq (2x150 bp). The study's processing was this. MIGEC handled demultiplexing of reads and collapsing into UMI consensus sequences, while MiXCR performed V(D)J alignment. Clonotypes responding to the vaccine were identified with edgeR on replicate PBMC samples, with the criteria of FDR below 0.01 and a log2 fold change above 5 up to day 15. Each bulk clonotype received a CD4 or CD8 identity based on whether the sequenced CD4 or CD8 repertoire contained that clonotype at higher abundance. The public reads were reprocessed in TCRdb via fastp at Q25 and MiXCR, keeping in-frame beta chains. Entries that share a CDR3 protein sequence are merged under the most common genes and DNA. For this entry, the V and J calls and clone size follow TCRdb and not the study's own pipeline. For this sample the table gives some 200,000 distinct CDR3 sequences, of which around 3.1% were detected only once. The ten top clones hold approximately 3.5% of the sample.

Via the germline V gene, CDR1 is LGHNA and CDR2 YSLEER. The CDR3 contains 13 residues, cysteine and phenylalanine counted. Kept here is only the CDR3 DNA, which spans 39 bases and is read in frame from base 1. Trimming removed 2 bases from V and 5 bases from J, leaving 10 bases between the germline ends. This clonotype was observed at least ten times. Its antigen specificity is not known. Nothing much larger sits one base from this clone, and base qualities are not available. In the paper's terms, the treatment or condition label means: live attenuated yellow fever vaccine strain. PBMCs were isolated from peripheral blood using a standard Ficoll-Paque protocol. Dynabeads CD4 and CD8 positive selection kits were used to isolate the CD4 and CD8 T-cell fractions. RNA was extracted with TriZol from bulk PBMCs, CD4 and CD8 fractions, and dextramer-positive and dextramer-negative fractions.

This receptor was taken from a man younger than 35 who received the YFV17D yellow fever vaccine. The rearranged chain carries TRBV4-3 and TRBJ2-7, with an unclear D gene assignment. The sample consisted of CD4+ T cells sorted from PBMCs, taken 10 days after the yellow fever booster vaccination. The DNA sequence follows: TGCGCCAGCAGCCAACAAGGTTTCCACGAGCAGTACTTC. It codes for CASSQQGFHEQYF.